Included here is one TCR beta chain sequence, with context. No cognate antigen has been identified for it. Base-call qualities are not available, and no considerably larger clone is one nucleotide away. V is reduced by 0 bases and J by 5 bases, leaving a spacing of 19 bases between them. Including cysteine and phenylalanine, the CDR3 has 17 amino acids. Only the CDR3 portion is preserved as DNA: 51 bases, with reading frame beginning at the first base. Reading the germline V gene gives CDR1 LGHNA and CDR2 YSLEER. These data originate in a study of shared clonotypes between healthy human individuals (dated by TCRdb to about 2020). For the wider study: Three men and two women, aged 18 to 49 years, made up the cohort. To estimate repertoire size and how much clonotype sharing occurs between individuals, the study deeply sequenced the blood TCR repertoires of 5 or 6 healthy adults. For each donor, three plates each were used for CD4 naive and CD4 memory, two plates were used for CD8 naive, and one plate was used for CD8 memory. Libraries were prepared and TCR repertoires were sequenced by different laboratories using diverse techniques, in order to increase sequencing depth and limit assay-specific biases. Each donor's leukapheresis produced roughly between about 0.9 and 9.5 billion PBMCs. Here is what the overall study found, with its caveats: Clonotypes shared by all four sorted-subset donors showed higher generation probabilities than non-shared clonotypes. Only blood was sampled, and tissue TCR repertoires likely differ from those in blood. Sharing across a few donors was observed for around 5% of naive CD4, over 3% of naive CD8, 2% to 2.5% of memory CD4, and around 0.4% of memory CD8 clonotypes. Pairwise subsampling led to the expectation that sequencing depth would affect the degree of clonotype sharing among donors. Estimated clonotype richness was generally larger for naive than for memory subsets. Even with the large sequencing depth, rarefaction of the sorted-subset datasets indicated that sequencing was incomplete. The genetic and exposure-history diversity represented was limited by the small number of donors.

TCR CDR3 regions were amplified from genomic DNA by multiplex PCR using the deep immunoSEQ assay. Extracted genomic DNA from each cell subset was distributed evenly across all wells of several immunoSEQ 96-well plates, and each plate was treated as a replicate. For sorted subsets, each replicate PCR was loaded with around 220 ng genomic DNA, equivalent to 25,000 to 35,000 T cell genomes. Purified libraries were measured with a Qubit 3.0 fluorometer, size-checked on a Bioanalyzer 2100, and measured again with the KAPA Library Quantification kit. Every immunoSEQ 96-well plate was sequenced on a dedicated single-read 150-cycle Illumina NextSeq 550 flow cell. The published analysis was carried out like this. Because the immunoSEQ output included only junctional sequences and no quality scores, the filtering could not be the same as the filtering used for full-length reads. To assign V/J genes and CDR3, sequences were annotated against IMGT germline references using PyIR, a Python wrapper for IgBLAST v1.9. Reads were filtered out if the reads had weak V/J assignments (E-value above 1e-6), no CDR3, stop codons, out-of-frame junctions, or ambiguous translated residues. V3J clonotypes were defined as sequences sharing the same inferred V gene, J gene, and CDR3 amino acid sequence. To compute the percentage overlap between repertoires, the number of shared unique clonotypes was divided by the size of the smaller repertoire. Repertoire richness was assessed with RTK rarefaction, the Chao1 estimator, and Recon v2.1 estimates of unobserved clonotypes. OLGA was used to compute generation probabilities for all TCRbeta clonotypes that the gDNA method yielded from a handful of donors. As stored in TCRdb, this immuneACCESS dataset retains in-frame rearrangements with V and J assigned. A fraction of the clones does not appear; measured against another copy, unresolved V genes explain less than half of the discrepancy, and the remainder lacks a known reason. The DNA was the basis for D and trimming; V, J and clone size are from that table. The sample table lists tens of thousands of clones, 60% to 80% of them with a count of one. About half of the sample goes to the ten largest clones.

The donors were healthy, HIV-negative adults with no recently reported acute infections or vaccinations. Only Caucasian adults living in Nashville, Tennessee, USA were represented among the donors. CD8 memory samples were composed of magnetically selected CD45RO+ cells combined with CCR7-negative CD45RA+ effector memory (TemRA) cells. After blood collection by leukapheresis, PBMCs were isolated using Ficoll-Histopaque density gradient centrifugation and then cryopreserved in the vapor phase of liquid nitrogen. Analytical flow cytometry was used to check the purity and quantity of each magnetically sorted T cell population. Genomic DNA was isolated from each sorted fraction and quantified by UV absorbance on a Nanodrop 2000c.

The TCR originated in a man between 25 and 39 years old in good health. The chain couples TRBV4-3 to TRBJ2-5; the D gene cannot be resolved reliably. Sequencing input: memory CD8+ T cells sorted from blood. The cell subset or site tag for this specimen amounts to: CD45RO+ cells pooled with CCR7-negative TemRA cells. The CDR3 reads as follows: CASSQDLSSRSWETQYF. Read as DNA, the sequence is TGCGCCAGCAGCCAAGATCTTTCGTCCCGGTCCTGGGAGACCCAGTACTTC.